These 27 T cell receptor beta chains share one sample of origin, sequenced in a study of blood T cell repertoires in COVID-19. Sequencing was performed with immunoSEQ multiplex PCR; in TCRdb, only in-frame clones are kept and a portion is missing. The data show hundreds of thousands of clones, 65% to 90% seen once. Sequencing was performed on peripheral blood. These TCRs come from a woman aged 45 to 65 with acute or convalescent COVID-19.

This chain uses TRBV27 with TRBJ2-2, with 8 bases aligning to TRBD1. CDR1 and CDR2 from the germline V gene are MNHEY and SMNVEV (reference sequence). The CDR3 runs to 20 residues. Trimming cost V 5 bases and J 0 bases; bases outside gene matches: 17. CDR3 in amino acids: CASSLLRQGQGLANTGELFF. CDR3 DNA sequence: TGTGCCAGCAGTCTATTACGACAGGGGCAGGGGCTAGCGAACACCGGGGAGCTGTTTTTT.

The J gene is TRBJ2-1, the V gene TRBV28; 9 nucleotides agree with TRBD2. J gave up 7 bases and V 5 bases, and 6 bases lay outside the gene matches. In germline, CDR1 is MDHEN, CDR2 SYDVKM. CDR3 length equals 14 residues. The CDR3 loop is CASSPGLALNEQFF. CDR3 sequence (DNA): TGTGCCAGCAGTCCCGGACTAGCGCTTAATGAGCAGTTCTTC.

This clone showed up just once. This chain joins TRBV27 and TRBJ2-3; 10 nucleotides line up with TRBD2. The CDR3 extends over 17 amino acids. V was clipped by 6 bases and J by 6 bases; unmatched bases: 15. The V gene's germline CDR1 is MNHEY and CDR2 SMNVEV (reference sequence). The CDR3 loop is CASSPILKRGGRDTQYF. Here the CDR3 DNA reads TGTGCCAGCAGCCCCATCCTAAAGCGGGGGGGCCGGGATACGCAGTATTTT.

This clone showed up just once. The rearrangement joins TRBV4-1 to TRBJ1-1, with TRBD1 matching 7 bases. Germline assignment: CDR1 MGHRA and CDR2 YSYEKL. CDR3 size: 16 residues. V lost 5 bases to trimming and J lost 0 bases; unmatched junction nucleotides: 9. The CDR3 protein is CASSENEGALNTEAFF. The CDR3 nucleotides read TGCGCCAGCAGCGAAAATGAGGGGGCCTTGAACACTGAAGCTTTCTTT.

V and J are TRBV28 and TRBJ2-1; 9 positions agree with TRBD2. V dropped 4 bases and J dropped 7; count of bases not matched to a gene: 14. Per the germline V gene, CDR1 is MDHEN and CDR2 is SYDVKM. The CDR3 totals 17 residues. CDR3 protein: CASSSPGRSGSWNEQFF. CDR3 nucleotide sequence: TGTGCCAGCAGTTCCCCGGGTCGTAGCGGGAGTTGGAATGAGCAGTTCTTC.

The chain couples TRBV3-1 (or the pseudogene TRBV3-2) to TRBJ1-6; D possibly corresponds to TRBD1 (6 bases). The CDR3 covers 14 residues. Germline V gene data show CDR1 as LGHDT and CDR2 as YNNKEL (reference sequence). V dropped 1 base and J dropped 10 bases, with 11 bases sitting between them. CDR3 loop: CASSQVTGFSPLHF. CDR3 in DNA: TGTGCCAGCAGCCAAGTCACAGGGTTCTCACCCCTCCACTTT.

This clone was seen only a few times. The J gene is TRBJ1-5, the V gene TRBV30; TRBD1 matches 8 bases. The CDR3 covers 17 residues. CDR1 is GTSNPN and CDR2 is SVGIG in the germline V gene (reference sequence). With 0 bases clipped from V and 9 bases from J, the junction kept 16 bases outside the gene matches. The CDR3 bases are TGTGCCTGGAGTGTGAGTTTTGGCACCGACAGGGGTTGGCCCCAGCATTTT. It is translated as CAWSVSFGTDRGWPQHF.

This sequence joins TRBV7-9 and TRBJ2-1, with 11 bases fitting TRBD2. Germline V CDR1 and CDR2: SEHNR, FQNEAQ (reference sequence). Unmatched junction bases numbered 7, after V lost 3 bases and J lost 9 bases. The CDR3 covers 15 residues. The CDR3 nucleotides read TGTGCCAGCAGCTTTTCGTTAGCGGGAGGGGTTGAGCAGTTCTTC. It codes for CASSFSLAGGVEQFF.

The chain is built from TRBV24-1 and TRBJ2-3, with 7 nucleotides matching TRBD2. With V trimmed by 6 bases and J by 1 base, 6 bases remained unmatched. This CDR3 contains 15 residues. Germline assignment: CDR1 KGHDR and CDR2 SFDVKD. CDR3: CATSRASGGTDTQYF. The CDR3 bases are TGTGCCACCAGTCGCGCCAGCGGGGGCACAGATACGCAGTATTTT.

The rearrangement links TRBV4-3 to TRBJ1-2; 9 bases align to TRBD1. Germline V gives CDR1 LGHNA, CDR2 YSLEER. The CDR3 is 16 amino acids. V lost 0 bases and J lost 4; bases outside the gene matches: 6. CDR3 amino acids: CASSQDAETGGYGYTF. Written as DNA, the CDR3 is TGCGCCAGCAGCCAAGATGCGGAGACAGGGGGCTATGGCTACACCTTC.

V gene TRBV28 combines with J gene TRBJ2-2; a possible D gene is TRBD1 (5 bases). The CDR3 spans 14 residues. Per germline, CDR1 MDHEN and CDR2 SYDVKM. V dropped 2 bases and J dropped 1 base, with 5 bases sitting between them. CDR3 residues: CASSLGQNTGELFF. The DNA for the CDR3 is TGTGCCAGCAGTTTAGGACAGAACACCGGGGAGCTGTTTTTT.

V usage is TRBV10-3 and J usage is TRBJ2-1, with D tentatively TRBD2 (6 bases). Germline V gives CDR1 ENHRY, CDR2 SYGVKD. Between the trimmed V and J ends, which lost 7 bases and 8 bases, there was a span of 15 bases. This CDR3 contains 13 residues. CDR3 nucleotide sequence: TGTGCCATCAAGAGGGGAGGATATGATGAGCAGTTCTTC. Protein: CAIKRGGYDEQFF.

The chain links TRBV7-9 to TRBJ2-7; D might be TRBD1 (6 bases). CDR1 is SEHNR, CDR2 FQNEAQ, per germline (reference sequence). Trimming stripped 1 base from V and 5 bases from J, with 9 bases between. This CDR3 comprises 13 residues. The CDR3 DNA is TGTGCCAGCAGCTTAGACAGGGTGGACGAGCAGTACTTC. Residues: CASSLDRVDEQYF.

This sequence joins TRBV6-5 and TRBJ1-5, with 10 nucleotides matching TRBD1. The CDR3 has 15 amino acids. Germline V gene lookup returns CDR1 MNHEY and CDR2 SVGAGI. The ends lost 10 bases at V and 6 bases at J; junction bases unmatched: 12. CDR3 coding DNA: TGTGCCACCCTCCGGGGCGGGACAGGGGTTCAGCCCCAGCATTTT. Protein product: CATLRGGTGVQPQHF.

V and J are TRBV5-1 and TRBJ2-7; 8 bases are a match to TRBD2. The CDR3 runs to 15 residues. V trimming: 9 bases; J trimming: 1 base; junction bases outside the gene matches: 12. Germline assignment: CDR1 SGHRS and CDR2 YFSETQ. The CDR3 is CAKTLILAASYEQYF. The CDR3 DNA sequence: TGCGCCAAAACCCTCATACTAGCGGCATCCTACGAGCAGTACTTC.

The chain has TRBV15 and TRBJ1-4, with 10 bases aligning to TRBD1. Germline CDR1 is LNHNV and CDR2 is YYDKDF (reference sequence). The CDR3 contains 15 residues. Trimming took 3 bases from V and 4 from J; bases not matched to a gene: 2. CDR3 bases: TGTGCCACCAGCAGTAGGACAGGGGGTAATGAAAAACTGTTTTTT. This encodes CATSSRTGGNEKLFF. The full variable domain, completed using reference TRBV15 and TRBJ1-4, is DAMVIQNPRYQVTQFGKPVTLSCSQTLNHNVMYWYQQKSSQAPKLLFHYYDKDFNNEADTPDNFQSRRPNTSFCFLDIRSPGLGDTAMYLCATSSRTGGNEKLFFGSGTQLSVL.

This clone occurred once. The CDR3 DNA follows: TGTGCCAGCAGCTCCCGGGACAGACCCTCCTACGAGCAGTACTTC. It is translated as CASSSRDRPSYEQYF. The V call is TRBV6-1, the J call TRBJ2-7, with 7 bases aligning to TRBD1. With 6 bases clipped from V and 0 bases from J, the junction kept 8 bases outside the gene matches. This CDR3 comprises 15 residues. CDR1 is MNHNS, CDR2 SASEGT, per germline.

The chain uses TRBV27 and TRBJ1-1; 8 nucleotides match TRBD1. Unmatched junction bases numbered 8, after V lost 5 bases and J lost 6 bases. This CDR3 spans 14 amino acids. Looked up from germline, CDR1 is MNHEY and CDR2 is SMNVEV (reference sequence). CDR3 amino acids: CASSTPDRAPEAFF. The CDR3 nucleotides are TGTGCCAGCAGTACTCCGGACAGGGCCCCTGAAGCTTTCTTT.

The CDR3 DNA reads TGCGCCAGCAGCTCGGGACAGAATAACTATGGCTACACCTTC. It specifies CASSSGQNNYGYTF. V and J are TRBV10-2 and TRBJ1-2; 7 nucleotides match TRBD1. V lost 6 bases, J lost 1 base, and 5 bases stayed unmatched. The CDR3 is made up of 14 amino acids. Per germline, CDR1 WSHSY and CDR2 SAAADI.

In this sample, this clone turned up once. Here the CDR3 reads CASSPRGGRSEKLFF. The CDR3 DNA is TGTGCCAGCTCACCGAGGGGGGGCCGGAGTGAAAAACTGTTTTTT. The chain recombines TRBV18 with TRBJ1-4; D may be TRBD1 (6 bases). The length of the CDR3 is 15 residues. Deletions cut 3 bases from V and 7 bases from J, with 15 bases between. Germline CDR1 KGHSH, CDR2 LQKENI.

The rearrangement joins TRBV24-1 to TRBJ2-1, with unresolved D. The CDR3 length is 12 residues. Germline CDR1 KGHDR, CDR2 SFDVKD. The V end was cut by 9 bases, the J end by 6 bases, with 11 bases between. The CDR3 bases are TGTGCCACCTCCGACTTGGCCAATGAGCAGTTCTTC. It yields the protein CATSDLANEQFF.

The count of this clone is one. The V call is TRBV6-7, the J call TRBJ2-1; D is unresolved. TRBV6-7 is designated an ORF whose function remains uncertain. The CDR3 consists of 13 residues. V was pared by 2 bases and J by 6 bases, with 8 bases between. CDR3 DNA sequence: TGTGCCAGCAGTTACCTTTGTCCCAATGAGCAGTTCTTC. This translates into CASSYLCPNEQFF.

V usage is TRBV7-9 and J usage is TRBJ1-4; D is perhaps TRBD1 (6 bases). Trimming removed 0 bases from V and 4 bases from J, with 6 bases in between. The CDR3 is 14 amino acids. The germline CDR1 and CDR2 sequences are SEHNR and FQNEAQ (reference sequence). The CDR3 nucleotides are TGTGCCAGCAGCTTAGCAGGGGGTAATGAAAAACTGTTTTTT. Its translation is CASSLAGGNEKLFF.

There are a few counts of this clone. V gene TRBV19 combines with J gene TRBJ1-3; D is unresolved. Germline values: CDR1 LNHDA, CDR2 SQIVND (reference sequence). V was clipped by 1 base and J by 0 bases, with 4 bases between them. The CDR3 has 14 amino acids. The CDR3 nucleotides are TGTGCCAGTAGTATAGGAGGCTCTGGAAACACCATATATTTT. This codes for CASSIGGSGNTIYF. Full variable domain (rest looked up from reference TRBV19 and TRBJ1-3): DGGITQSPKYLFRKEGQNVTLSCEQNLNHDAMYWYRQDPGQGLRLIYYSQIVNDFQKGDIAEGYSVSREKKESFPLTVTSAQKNPTAFYLCASSIGGSGNTIYFGEGSWLTVV.

This clone has only a few counts. V and J are TRBV10-1 and TRBJ2-2, with D perhaps matching TRBD1 (6 bases). CDR3 length: 14 amino acids. Looked up from germline, CDR1 is WNHNN and CDR2 is SYGVQD (reference sequence). V lost 6 bases to trimming and J lost 3 bases, with 11 bases between them. The CDR3 nucleotides read TGCGCCAGCAGACGGGACACCCACACCGGGGAGCTGTTTTTT. It is translated as CASRRDTHTGELFF.

The chain has TRBV6-1 and TRBJ1-1; no clear D gene. Trimming removed 3 bases at V and 0 bases at J, with 8 bases between. This CDR3 spans 14 amino acids. Per germline, CDR1 MNHNS and CDR2 SASEGT. CDR3 sequence: CASSDGSLNTEAFF. The CDR3 DNA reads TGTGCCAGCAGTGACGGTTCCTTGAACACTGAAGCTTTCTTT.

This chain joins TRBV2 and TRBJ2-5, with D hard to call. The CDR3 consists of 11 residues. V was clipped by 7 bases and J by 13 bases, with 16 bases between them. The germline V gene has CDR1 SNHLY and CDR2 FYNNEI. The CDR3 here is CASNGQTRTYF. Here the CDR3 DNA reads TGTGCCAGCAATGGGCAGACCCGTACGTACTTC.